Given below is one TCR beta chain in context. Its specificity is not known. Profiling relied on immunoSEQ multiplex PCR, and the TCRdb table lists in-frame clones only, not all of them. The profile shows 45,000 to 50,000 clones, approximately 90% of them singletons. The sample originates from a study of OX40 agonist ivuxolimab in advanced cancers. With baseline, cycle 4 day 1, and cycle 7 day 1 as timepoints, blood was sampled. Points from the study as a whole: Undetermined was the antigen specificity of the expanded peripheral T cells.

The length of the CDR3 is 15 residues. Germline V gene data show CDR1 as LNHDA and CDR2 as SQIVND (reference sequence). V was cut by 5 bases and J by 0 bases, with 13 bases left in between. The chain employs TRBV19 and TRBJ1-1; possible D gene TRBD1, 5 bases. This TCR derives from an adult with an advanced solid tumor such as melanoma, head and neck, liver or kidney cancer. This specimen was CD4+ or CD8+ T cells sorted from blood, taken in a trial of the OX40 agonist ivuxolimab. The chain's CDR3 is CASSRRDGLNTEAFF. In DNA, the CDR3 is TGTGCCAGTAGTCGGAGGGACGGCCTGAACACTGAAGCTTTCTTT.